Following are 28 T cell receptor beta chains from one sample sequenced in a study of CD8 T cells in ankylosing spondylitis. One entry per CDR3 protein results from TCRdb running MiXCR on the 5' RACE reads. The sample holds roughly 280,000 distinct CDR3 sequences, 20% seen once. The material sequenced was blood, either unsorted or a sorted T cell fraction (not recorded which). These receptors originate from a male donor with ankylosing spondylitis or in good health (not recorded which).

This clonotype occurred many times. In nucleotides, the CDR3 is TGTGCCAGCAGTCGGCTCGGGGGTATTCGGTACTTC. Amino acids: CASSRLGGIRYF. The chain combines TRBV27 with TRBJ2-5; D is perhaps TRBD2 (6 bases). Deletions cut 5 bases from V and 13 bases from J, with 17 bases between. CDR1 and CDR2 from the germline V gene are MNHEY and SMNVEV (reference sequence). CDR3 length: 12 amino acids.

This clonotype was seen a few times. The chain combines TRBV27 with TRBJ1-6; weak D call: TRBD1 (6 bases). V lost 3 bases and J lost 8, with 11 bases in between. Germline-derived CDR1 and CDR2 are MNHEY and SMNVEV (reference sequence). This CDR3 has 14 amino acids. The CDR3 region is CASSFRTDHSPLHF. CDR3 bases: TGTGCCAGCAGTTTCCGGACAGATCATTCACCCCTCCACTTT.

Ten or more counts support this clonotype. The chain has TRBV10-3 and TRBJ1-1, with D hard to call. V shed 2 bases and J shed 1 base, with 8 bases lying between them. The germline CDR1 and CDR2 sequences are ENHRY and SYGVKD. The CDR3 consists of 14 residues. The CDR3 loop is CAISEVRENTEAFF. The CDR3 DNA is TGTGCCATCAGTGAGGTTCGTGAGAACACTGAAGCTTTCTTT.

This clonotype came up many times. This chain connects TRBV5-5 to TRBJ1-1, with 10 bases fitting TRBD1. J was trimmed by 6 bases and V by 4 bases; bases with no gene match: 6. The germline CDR1 and CDR2 sequences are SGHKS and YYEKEE (reference sequence). The CDR3 runs to 14 residues. The CDR3 sequence is CASSAGQGDAEAFF. CDR3 in DNA: TGTGCCAGCAGCGCCGGACAGGGGGACGCTGAAGCTTTCTTT.

The chain employs TRBV7-2 and TRBJ1-6; maybe TRBD1 (6 bases). The CDR3 has 16 residues. Trimming took off 5 bases at V and 7 bases at J, with 18 bases between the two ends. Looked up from germline, CDR1 is SGHTA and CDR2 is FQGNSA. In DNA, the CDR3 is TGTGCCAGCAGCCTCCGGGGGGTAAGGGGGAATTCACCCCTCCACTTT. Its protein is CASSLRGVRGNSPLHF. Using reference TRBV7-2 and TRBJ1-6 for the parts outside the CDR3, the full variable domain is GAGVSQSPSNKVTEKGKDVELRCDPISGHTALYWYRQSLGQGLEFLIYFQGNSAPDKSGLPSDRFSAERTGGSVSTLTIQRTQQEDSAVYLCASSLRGVRGNSPLHFGNGTRLTVT.

This clonotype was counted many times. CDR3 loop: CASSLGGQVNIQYF. The CDR3 nucleotides are TGTGCCAGCAGTTTAGGTGGACAGGTCAACATTCAGTACTTC. This sequence joins TRBV12-3 or TRBV12-4 and TRBJ2-4, with 7 bases fitting TRBD1. The CDR3 runs to 14 residues. The junction had 4 bases not matched to a gene; V was cut back by 1 base and J by 7 bases.

The V call is TRBV20-1, the J call TRBJ2-5, with 9 bases lining up with TRBD2. Per the germline V gene, CDR1 is DFQATT and CDR2 is SNEGSKA (reference sequence). The CDR3 runs 17 residues. The junction had 13 bases not matched to a gene; V was cut back by 5 bases and J by 0 bases. CDR3 in DNA: TGCAGTGCTGCCCTGAGGCTAGCGGGAATGTACCAAGAGACCCAGTACTTC. Translating gives CSAALRLAGMYQETQYF.

As for this clonotype: This may be a read error: a much more frequent sequence differs by one nucleotide. This chain joins TRBV6-1 and TRBJ1-1; D is undetermined. This CDR3 is 14 amino acids long. Per germline, CDR1 MNHNS and CDR2 SASEGT. The CDR3 DNA is TGTGTCAGCAGCCCCCACGGTTTTTCCACTGAAGCTTTCTTT. This sequence encodes CVSSPHGFSTEAFF.

The chain uses TRBV2 and TRBJ1-2; a weak D match, TRBD1 (5 bases). Germline V gene data show CDR1 as SNHLY and CDR2 as FYNNEI. The V end was cut by 6 bases, the J end by 8 bases, with 13 bases between. The CDR3 is 12 amino acids. CDR3 sequence: CASRRGGRGYTF. The CDR3 nucleotides are TGTGCCAGCAGGAGGGGAGGTCGAGGCTACACCTTC.

This clonotype turned up a few times. V gene TRBV2 combines with J gene TRBJ1-1, with D possibly matching TRBD1 (5 bases). Trimming took 8 bases from V and 6 from J, leaving 28 bases between them. Germline lookup yields CDR1 SNHLY and CDR2 FYNNEI. The CDR3 is 17 amino acids. This CDR3 is CASCETPTHGGGAEAFF. CDR3 sequence (DNA): TGTGCCAGCTGCGAAACCCCGACTCACGGGGGAGGGGCTGAAGCTTTCTTT. Full variable domain (remainder filled in from reference TRBV2 and TRBJ1-1): EPEVTQTPSHQVTQMGQEVILRCVPISNHLYFYWYRQILGQKVEFLVSFYNNEISEKSEIFDDQFSVERPDGSNFTLKIRSTKLEDSAMYFCASCETPTHGGGAEAFFGQGTRLTVV.

CDR3: CATSELAGGRVNEQFF. CDR3 in DNA: TGTGCCACCAGTGAGCTAGCGGGAGGTAGGGTCAATGAGCAGTTCTTC. The gene calls are TRBV24-1 and TRBJ2-1, with 11 bases fitting TRBD2. Germline V gene sequence: CDR1 KGHDR, CDR2 SFDVKD. Trimming cost V 4 bases and J 6 bases; bases outside gene matches: 7. The CDR3 length is 16 residues.

This clonotype appeared a few times. This rearrangement joins TRBV28 to TRBJ1-2, with TRBD1 matching over 9 bases. Germline lookup yields CDR1 MDHEN and CDR2 SYDVKM. The CDR3 is 15 residues long. Germline trimming cut 5 bases from V and 1 base from J; bases unmatched to any gene: 5. Here the CDR3 DNA reads TGTGCCAGCAGTCATCGGACAGGGGTTAACTATGGCTACACCTTC. It yields the protein CASSHRTGVNYGYTF.

This clonotype was found a few times. The rearrangement uses TRBV20-1 and TRBJ1-5; a weak D match, TRBD1 (5 bases). From germline, CDR1 is DFQATT and CDR2 SNEGSKA (reference sequence). CDR3 length: 16 residues. V was shortened by 0 bases and J by 4 bases, with 16 bases between the two germline ends. CDR3 nucleotide sequence: TGCAGTGCTAGAGATTCGACACGGGGGAAAAATCAGCCCCAGCATTTT. This codes for CSARDSTRGKNQPQHF.

This clonotype was picked up many times. The CDR3 DNA reads TGCAGTGCTAGGTTTTTTGCGGGAGCAACAGATACGCAGTATTTT. Its protein is CSARFFAGATDTQYF. V and J are TRBV20-1 and TRBJ2-3; 7 bases match TRBD2. Germline trimming cut 3 bases from V and 3 bases from J; bases unmatched to any gene: 9. Germline V gives CDR1 DFQATT, CDR2 SNEGSKA (reference sequence). The CDR3 is made up of 15 amino acids.

This clonotype was counted only a few times. V is TRBV5-1 and J is TRBJ1-4; 8 nucleotides line up with TRBD1. The CDR3 totals 16 residues. Germline CDR1 SGHRS, CDR2 YFSETQ. The junction had 11 bases not matched to a gene; V was cut back by 5 bases and J by 5 bases. The CDR3 DNA reads as TGCGCCAGCAGTACGGGACAGGCACTCTGGAATGAAAAACTGTTTTTT. Translated, it gives CASSTGQALWNEKLFF. The variable domain in full, with the rest retrieved from reference TRBV5-1 and TRBJ1-4, is KAGVTQTPRYLIKTRGQQVTLSCSPISGHRSVSWYQQTPGQGLQFLFEYFSETQRNKGNFPGRFSGRQFSNSRSEMNVSTLELGDSALYLCASSTGQALWNEKLFFGSGTQLSVL.

This clonotype was seen more than once but under ten times. The gene calls are TRBV9 and TRBJ2-3, with 12 bases lining up with TRBD1. Trimming at V came to 6 bases and at J to 6 bases, leaving 17 bases not matched to a gene. Germline CDR1 reads SGDLS; CDR2 reads YYNGEE. CDR3 length: 18 residues. CDR3 sequence: CASTPAGGQGAQDDTQYF. As DNA, the CDR3 is TGTGCCAGCACCCCCGCCGGGGGACAGGGGGCGCAGGACGATACGCAGTATTTT.

This clonotype was found once. The chain couples TRBV13 to TRBJ1-6; 10 positions agree with TRBD1. V lost 5 bases and J lost 8; bases outside the gene matches: 3. Germline CDR1 and CDR2: PRHDT and FYEKMQ (reference sequence). The CDR3 covers 14 residues. The CDR3, as DNA: TGTGCCAGCAGCACAGACAGGGGGCATTCACCCCTCCACTTT. This encodes CASSTDRGHSPLHF.

The chain links TRBV29-1 to TRBJ2-1; D is undetermined. This CDR3 is built from 12 residues. V was shortened by 2 bases and J by 2 bases, with 4 bases between the two germline ends. CDR1 SQVTM and CDR2 ANQGSEA come from the germline V gene. The CDR3 DNA sequence: TGCAGCGTTGAATTGGCCTACAATGAGCAGTTCTTC. It is translated as CSVELAYNEQFF.

V and J are TRBV25-1 and TRBJ2-2; possibly TRBD2 for D (6 bases). Germline CDR1 reads MGHDK; CDR2 reads SYGVNS. The CDR3 totals 14 residues. The germline V and J ends were trimmed by 10 bases and 0 bases, with 12 bases remaining between them. CDR3 DNA: TGTGCCACCCAGGGACTCGCGAACACCGGGGAGCTGTTTTTT. Translated: CATQGLANTGELFF. The full variable domain, rest sourced from reference TRBV25-1 and TRBJ2-2, is EADIYQTPRYLVIGTGKKITLECSQTMGHDKMYWYQQDPGMELHLIHYSYGVNSTEKGDLSSESTVSRIRTEHFPLTLESARPSHTSQYLCATQGLANTGELFFGEGSRLTVL.

The rearrangement uses TRBV27 and TRBJ2-1; 11 positions match TRBD2. This CDR3 has 15 amino acids. Germline V lookup: CDR1 MNHEY, CDR2 SMNVEV (reference sequence). With 4 bases clipped from V and 12 bases from J, the junction kept 11 bases outside the gene matches. The chain's CDR3 is CASSSSGRWSGGQFF. For the CDR3, the DNA is TGTGCCAGCAGTTCTAGCGGGAGGTGGTCCGGAGGGCAGTTCTTC.

The chain employs TRBV6-1 and TRBJ2-3; D may be TRBD2 (6 bases). V lost 11 bases and J 6 bases, leaving 18 bases between the germline ends. CDR3 length: 13 amino acids. Germline V gene data show CDR1 as MNHNS and CDR2 as SASEGT. CDR3 amino acids: CAGKGSGVDTQYF. In DNA, the CDR3 is TGTGCCGGGAAGGGATCGGGAGTCGATACGCAGTATTTT.

This sequence joins TRBV10-3 and TRBJ2-2, with D unresolved. CDR3 length: 13 residues. Germline V gene lookup returns CDR1 ENHRY and CDR2 SYGVKD. Trimming left V 6 bases short and J 6 bases short, with 11 bases between. The CDR3 DNA is TGTGCCATCAGGCTGACCTCACCCGGGGAGCTGTTTTTT. This gives the protein CAIRLTSPGELFF.

This clonotype was recorded many times. The rearrangement links TRBV29-1 to TRBJ2-3; D is possibly TRBD1 (6 bases). Deletions cut 2 bases from V and 5 bases from J, with 14 bases between. Germline CDR1 is SQVTM and CDR2 is ANQGSEA. This CDR3 is 14 amino acids long. The DNA for the CDR3 is TGCAGCGTTGAAATCGGGTGGGGACAAGATACGCAGTATTTT. Translated: CSVEIGWGQDTQYF.

This clonotype was observed a few times. The rearrangement joins TRBV28 to TRBJ2-4; TRBD1 matches at 8 bases. The CDR3 contains 15 residues. The V gene's germline CDR1 is MDHEN and CDR2 SYDVKM. Germline trimming cut 5 bases from V and 1 base from J; bases unmatched to any gene: 4. For the CDR3, the DNA is TGTGCCAGCAGTCCAAGGACAGGGGCCAAAAACATTCAGTACTTC. Translating gives CASSPRTGAKNIQYF.

The chain carries TRBV9 and TRBJ2-1; 7 bases are a match to TRBD1. Germline V gives CDR1 SGDLS, CDR2 YYNGEE. The V segment lost 4 bases and the J segment 0 bases; nucleotides outside the gene matches: 7. The CDR3 is 16 amino acids. Here the CDR3 DNA reads TGTGCCAGCAGCAACCCGACAGGGAGCTCCTACAATGAGCAGTTCTTC. It encodes CASSNPTGSSYNEQFF.

This clonotype has a count of ten or more. The chain carries TRBV6-2 or TRBV6-3 and TRBJ1-1; D perhaps matches TRBD1 (6 bases). Trimming took off 3 bases at V and 5 bases at J, with 10 bases between the two ends. Germline lookup yields CDR1 MNHEY and CDR2 SVGEGT. The CDR3 spans 13 residues. The CDR3 spells CASSYTGQTEAFF. CDR3 DNA sequence: TGTGCCAGCAGTTATACTGGACAGACTGAAGCTTTCTTT.

The V call is TRBV24-1, the J call TRBJ2-2; D gene unclear. This CDR3 contains 14 residues. CDR1 and CDR2 (germline): KGHDR, SFDVKD. V was trimmed by 4 bases and J by 5 bases, leaving 10 bases between them. The CDR3 reads CATSEPQVTGELFF. The CDR3 region has the DNA TGTGCCACCAGTGAACCTCAGGTGACCGGGGAGCTGTTTTTT.

This clonotype turned up a few times. J is TRBJ2-2 and V is TRBV4-1, with 10 positions matching TRBD2. Germline lookup yields CDR1 MGHRA and CDR2 YSYEKL. Unmatched junction bases numbered 5, after V lost 1 base and J lost 3 bases. This CDR3 comprises 17 residues. The CDR3 DNA reads TGCGCCAGCAGCCAAGTTTTCCTAGCGGGGGACACCGGGGAGCTGTTTTTT. It yields the protein CASSQVFLAGDTGELFF.